These 17 T cell receptor beta chains came from one sample sequenced in a study of tumor-infiltrating lymphocytes in primary liver carcinoma. Making TCR beta cDNA involved approximately 480 ng total RNA and a constant-region primer. Researchers made the TCR beta libraries by running three nested multiplex PCR rounds with slightly modified ARM-PCR. Rounds one and two of PCR, each of 9 to 11 cycles, were primed with TRBV1-TRBV30 forward primers and a C-beta reverse primer. TCRdb passed the multiplex PCR reads through MiXCR, listing each CDR3 protein once. The repertoire has around 25,000 distinct CDR3 sequences, roughly 78% of them found once; the top ten carry around half. Unsorted bulk tissue (roughly 19-31 mg) underwent RNA and DNA co-extraction. Sequencing was performed on liver tumor tissue from sampling region 3. Subset described: tumor region T3, left-lateral pole. These receptors were collected from a man aged 35 to 55 with primary liver carcinoma and hepatitis B virus infection.

This clonotype was recorded only once. The chain combines TRBV6-5 with TRBJ2-7; 8 bases line up with TRBD1. This CDR3 is 15 amino acids long. CDR1 is MNHEY and CDR2 is SVGAGI in the germline V gene. The CDR3 protein is CACRIGQGSSYEQYF. The CDR3 DNA reads as TGTGCATGCAGAATCGGACAGGGCAGCTCCTACGAGCAGTACTTC.

A remark on this clonotype: The CDR3 ends on some other residue instead of the conserved phenylalanine or tryptophan, so this is likely a read error. The limits of the CDR3 on the DNA are not certain, so only TCRdb's listed CDR3 is given. This sequence joins TRBV12-3 or TRBV12-4 and TRBJ2-7. Both ends counted, the CDR3 spans 11 residues. The CDR3 is CASTSSYEQYL.

To note about this clonotype: A junction boundary mismatches the germline segment, possibly from a read error. V and J are TRBV11-2 and TRBJ2-5, with a tentative D call TRBD2 (5 bases). This CDR3 is built from 16 residues. CDR1 SGHAT and CDR2 FQNNGV come from the germline V gene. The CDR3 spells CASSQTPGRGIETQYF. CDR3 nucleotides: TGTGCCAGCAGCCAAACTCCTGGCCGAGGGATAGAGACCCAATACTTC.

The chain employs TRBV11-2 and TRBJ2-5, with D unclear. The V gene's germline CDR1 is SGHAT and CDR2 FQNNGV. CDR3 length equals 15 residues. V lost 1 base, J lost 5 bases, and 14 bases lay in between. Here the CDR3 reads CASSLVGGEVETQYF. The CDR3 coding sequence is TGTGCCAGCAGCTTAGTGGGCGGCGAAGTGGAGACCCAGTACTTC.

Of note for this clonotype: No conserved phenylalanine or tryptophan is present at the end of the CDR3, so a read error is the likely explanation. The chain joins TRBV5-1 to TRBJ2-1; 11 nucleotides align to TRBD1. CDR1 and CDR2 from the germline V gene are SGHRS and YFSETQ. There are 16 residues in the CDR3. The CDR3: CASSPFGTGGYNEQFL. CDR3 DNA sequence: TGCGCTAGCAGCCCCTTCGGGACAGGGGGTTACAACGAGCAGTTCCTC.

A remark on this clonotype: At one of its ends the junction is not consistent with the germline gene, which may arise from a read error. The rearrangement uses TRBV13 and TRBJ2-7; D is ambiguous. Germline CDR1 is PRHDT and CDR2 is FYEKMQ (reference sequence). This CDR3 comprises 14 residues. CDR3 nucleotides: TGTGCCTGCAGCTTGCAGCTCCGGAACCCCGAGCAGTACTTC. Protein product: CACSLQLRNPEQYF.

Only a few counts were recorded for this clonotype. Since a much larger clone is just one base distant, this may be a read error. In nucleotides, the CDR3 is TGTGCCAGCATCTTAGCTTTAGATAATCTGGAGACCCAGTACTTC. It codes for CASILALDNLETQYF. The V and J genes are TRBV7-9 and TRBJ2-5; D uncertain. Germline V gives CDR1 SEHNR, CDR2 FQNEAQ (reference sequence). The CDR3 runs to 15 residues.

Remarks on this clonotype: One junction end disagrees with the germline gene, perhaps due to a read error. V gene TRBV11-2 combines with J gene TRBJ2-5; 7 nucleotides align to TRBD2. The CDR3 totals 16 residues. Germline V gene lookup returns CDR1 SGHAT and CDR2 FQNNGV. CDR3 coding DNA: TGTGCCTGCACCCAAACTCCTGGGGGGGGGAAAGAGACCCTGTACTTC. Translation gives CACTQTPGGGKETLYF.

As to this clonotype: Lacking the conserved final phenylalanine or tryptophan, this CDR3 likely reflects a read error. The genes are TRBV28 and TRBJ2-4, with D possibly being TRBD1 or TRBD2 (6 bases each). In germline, CDR1 is MDHEN, CDR2 SYDVKM. The CDR3 is 13 amino acids. The germline V and J ends were trimmed by 7 bases and 8 bases, with 15 bases remaining between them. For the CDR3, the DNA is TGTGCCAGCAAGTGCCGGGGGCAGTACATTCAGTACTTA. Translating it yields CASKCRGQYIQYL.

On this clonotype: An end of the junction does not agree with germline; a read error may underlie this. The chain couples TRBV4-3 to TRBJ2-1; 9 bases are a match to TRBD2. CDR1 and CDR2 from the germline V gene are LGHNA and YSLEER. The CDR3 covers 17 residues. This CDR3 reads CASGQELGSGSGNEQFF. The CDR3 DNA reads as TGCGCCAGCGGCCAAGAACTCGGTAGCGGGAGTGGTAATGAACAGTTCTTC.

The chain couples TRBV29-1 to TRBJ2-7, with 7 bases lining up with TRBD2. There are 13 residues in the CDR3. CDR1 is SQVTM and CDR2 is ANQGSEA in the germline V gene. DNA for the CDR3: TGCTGCACTACACGGGAGGCCTCCTACGAGCAGTACTTC. It translates to CCTTREASYEQYF.

This clonotype was counted only a few times. A much larger clone lies a single base off, so this may be a read error. This rearrangement joins TRBV6-2 or TRBV6-3 to TRBJ2-1, with D possibly TRBD1 on 6 matching bases. This CDR3 has 15 residues. CDR1 and CDR2 (germline): MNHEY, SVGEGT. The CDR3 bases are TGTGCCAACAGTTACTCATTCGCCAGGGGAGATGAGCAGTTCTTC. It encodes CANSYSFARGDEQFF.

This clonotype was observed many times. The chain carries TRBV7-3 and TRBJ1-2; D possibly corresponds to TRBD1 (5 bases). The CDR3 contains 13 residues. Germline-derived CDR1 and CDR2 are SGHTA and FQGTGA. V lost 4 bases and J lost 7, with 13 bases in between. Here the CDR3 DNA reads TGTGCCAGCAGCTCCACAGGTTCTGTTGGCTACACCTTC. Its protein product is CASSSTGSVGYTF.

The rearrangement joins TRBV11-3 to TRBJ2-2, with a possible D match to TRBD1 (5 bases). V was clipped by 11 bases and J by 4 bases, with 20 bases between them. Germline CDR1 SGHNT, CDR2 YENEEA. This CDR3 has 15 amino acids. In nucleotides, the CDR3 is TGTGCCCGGTGGGGCCTTAGACCCATCACCGGGGAGCTGTTTTTT. Its translation is CARWGLRPITGELFF.

Comments on this clonotype: Likely a read error: the CDR3 ends without its conserved phenylalanine or tryptophan. This rearrangement joins TRBV11-2 to TRBJ2-5, with 8 bases lining up with TRBD2. The CDR3 has 15 residues. The junction had 6 bases not matched to a gene; V was cut back by 1 base and J by 5 bases. The germline V gene encodes CDR1 SGHAT and CDR2 FQNNGV. The CDR3 protein is CASSLVSGRQETQYI. In DNA form, the CDR3 reads TGTGCCAGCAGCTTAGTAAGCGGGAGACAGGAGACCCAGTACATC.

Comment on this clonotype: At one end the junction does not follow the germline gene, possibly because of a read error. As DNA, the CDR3 is TGTGCCAGCAGCCCTACCCGGAGAGGAGGGGCAGAGACCCAATACTTC. Its translation: CASSPTRRGGAETQYF. V and J are TRBV13 and TRBJ2-5; D might be TRBD2 (6 bases). The CDR3 is 16 amino acids. CDR1 and CDR2 from the germline V gene are PRHDT and FYEKMQ (reference sequence).

Points on this clonotype: One end of the junction fails to match germline, which may point to a read error. The chain recombines TRBV28 with TRBJ2-4; D possibly corresponds to TRBD2 (5 bases). The CDR3 loop spans 15 amino acids. Germline CDR1 is MDHEN and CDR2 is SYDVKM. CDR3 nucleotide sequence: TGTGCCAGTAGCCAGCTCAAGGGAGCCAAAAACATTAAGTACTTC. Residues: CASSQLKGAKNIKYF.